The 29 T cell receptor beta chains below all came from one sample that was sequenced in a study of tumour-infiltrating T cells in Burkitt lymphoma. The table came from immunoSEQ multiplex PCR; TCRdb's copy has only in-frame clones and leaves some out. The sample lists some 540 clones, roughly 94% occurring once. The source material was tumor tissue. Receptor source: a human donor with Burkitt lymphoma.

For the CDR3, the DNA is TGTGCCAGTAGTTGGAACAGAGAGAACACTGAAGCTTTCTTT. It is translated as CASSWNRENTEAFF. This chain links TRBV19 with TRBJ1-1; no clear D. The V gene lost 5 bases and the J gene lost 1 base, with 11 bases spanning the gap. CDR3 length: 14 amino acids. Germline CDR1 reads LNHDA; CDR2 reads SQIVND (reference sequence).

CDR3 residues: CASSIKETQYF. Here the CDR3 DNA reads TGCGCCAGCAGCATAAAAGAGACCCAGTACTTC. This sequence joins TRBV5-1 and TRBJ2-5; D gene uncertain. The germline CDR1 and CDR2 sequences are SGHRS and YFSETQ. The CDR3 is 11 residues long. V lost 4 bases to trimming and J lost 3 bases, with 4 bases between them.

The chain employs TRBV5-1 and TRBJ2-2; 10 bases are a match to TRBD2. V lost 4 bases and J lost 6; bases outside the gene matches: 6. The CDR3 covers 15 residues. Germline V gene lookup returns CDR1 SGHRS and CDR2 YFSETQ. CDR3 DNA sequence: TGCGCCAGCAGCGAAAACCTAGCGGGAGCCGGGGAGCTGTTTTTT. Its protein is CASSENLAGAGELFF.

The genes are TRBV11-3 and TRBJ2-7; 8 nucleotides match TRBD1. Germline-derived CDR1 and CDR2 are SGHNT and YENEEA. Unmatched junction bases numbered 7, after V lost 5 bases and J lost 4 bases. This CDR3 comprises 14 residues. The CDR3 DNA is TGTGCCAGCAGCCAACATAGGACAGGGTACGAGCAGTACTTC. This codes for CASSQHRTGYEQYF.

The chain combines TRBV7-3 with TRBJ1-1, with TRBD1 identical over 7 bases. The germline V gene encodes CDR1 SGHTA and CDR2 FQGTGA. CDR3 length: 12 amino acids. Trimming cost V 2 bases and J 8 bases; bases outside gene matches: 2. The CDR3 here is CASSLATGEAFF. CDR3 nucleotide sequence: TGTGCCAGCAGCTTAGCGACAGGGGAAGCTTTCTTT.

The V gene is TRBV20-1, the J gene TRBJ1-2, with unresolved D. Germline-derived CDR1 and CDR2 are DFQATT and SNEGSKA (reference sequence). The CDR3 extends over 11 amino acids. The ends were cut back, 0 bases at V and 6 bases at J, with 5 bases in the middle. CDR3: CSARDLDGYTF. CDR3 coding DNA: TGCAGTGCTAGAGATTTGGATGGCTACACCTTC.

The gene calls are TRBV7-9 and TRBJ2-1, with D possibly matching TRBD2 (6 bases). Per the germline V gene, CDR1 is SEHNR and CDR2 is FQNEAQ (reference sequence). CDR3 length: 11 residues. Trimming left V 11 bases short and J 5 bases short, with 10 bases between. Here the CDR3 reads CAGGVHNEQFF. CDR3 nucleotides: TGTGCCGGAGGGGTCCACAATGAGCAGTTCTTC.

In regard to this clone: Different DNA sequences within this sample yield the same CDR3. The chain links TRBV28 to TRBJ2-7, with D maybe TRBD2 (5 bases). Trimming shortened V by 4 bases and J by 1 base, and 11 bases separated the two germline ends. This CDR3 contains 14 residues. The germline V gene encodes CDR1 MDHEN and CDR2 SYDVKM. The CDR3: CASSYAGGSYEQYF. In DNA, the CDR3 is TGTGCCAGCAGTTATGCGGGCGGGTCCTACGAGCAGTACTTC. Full variable domain (rest looked up from reference TRBV28 and TRBJ2-7): DVKVTQSSRYLVKRTGEKVFLECVQDMDHENMFWYRQDPGLGLRLIYFSYDVKMKEKGDIPEGYSVSREKKERFSLILESASTNQTSMYLCASSYAGGSYEQYFGPGTRLTVT.

V usage is TRBV5-1 and J usage is TRBJ2-1, with D perhaps TRBD2 (6 bases). Germline V gene sequence: CDR1 SGHRS, CDR2 YFSETQ. This CDR3 is 14 amino acids long. Trimming removed 3 bases at V and 8 bases at J, with 15 bases between. This chain's CDR3 is CASSYGGSVDEQFF. The CDR3 region has the DNA TGCGCCAGCAGCTACGGGGGAAGTGTCGATGAGCAGTTCTTC.

The chain has TRBV25-1 and TRBJ2-5; possibly TRBD1 for D (5 bases). CDR1 is MGHDK, CDR2 SYGVNS, per germline. Trimming shortened V by 2 bases and J by 9 bases, and 10 bases separated the two germline ends. This CDR3 has 12 residues. The CDR3 spells CASSEGAGAQYF. CDR3 coding DNA: TGTGCCAGCAGTGAAGGGGCCGGTGCCCAGTACTTC.

CDR3 DNA sequence: TGTGCTTCGACAGACCCGAACACTGAAGCTTTCTTT. Protein sequence: CASTDPNTEAFF. The chain has TRBV7-2 and TRBJ1-1; a weak D match, TRBD1 (5 bases). The CDR3 is 12 amino acids. The germline gives CDR1 SGHTA, CDR2 FQGNSA.

Regarding this clone: Mismatch with germline at one junction end may stem from a read error. The rearrangement uses TRBV19 and TRBJ1-1; no reliable D call. CDR1 is LNHDA and CDR2 is SQIVND in the germline V gene (reference sequence). The CDR3 contains 15 residues. The chain's CDR3 is CASSISGVRNNEAFF. The DNA of the CDR3 is TGTGCCAGTAGTATTTCGGGAGTTCGAAACAATGAAGCTTTCTTT.

The rearrangement joins TRBV7-8 to TRBJ2-7; the D is unclear. CDR3 size: 12 residues. Germline values: CDR1 SGHVS, CDR2 FQNEAQ. The V gene lost 3 bases and the J gene lost 13 bases, with 16 bases spanning the gap. CDR3 nucleotides: TGTGCCAGCAGCTTCGCTGGGTCCAGTCTTTACTTC. Its protein is CASSFAGSSLYF.

The J gene is TRBJ2-7, the V gene TRBV14; D unresolved. The V and J ends lost 3 bases and 6 bases respectively, with 3 bases between them. The CDR3 runs 10 residues. Looked up from germline, CDR1 is SGHDN and CDR2 is FVKESK. The CDR3 sequence is CASSHSEQYF. The CDR3 DNA reads TGTGCCAGCAGCCATAGCGAGCAGTACTTC. Based on the CDR3 plus reference TRBV14 and TRBJ2-7, the full variable domain is EAGVTQFPSHSVIEKGQTVTLRCDPISGHDNLYWYRRVMGKEIKFLLHFVKESKQDESGMPNNRFLAERTGGTYSTLKVQPAELEDSGVYFCASSHSEQYFGPGTRLTVT.

This clone has just one count. The V call is TRBV6-5, the J call TRBJ1-1, with D perhaps TRBD1 (6 bases). The CDR3 is 14 residues long. Germline values: CDR1 MNHEY, CDR2 SVGAGI. Trimming cost V 4 bases and J 1 base, with 10 bases left between them. CDR3 sequence (DNA): TGTGCCAGCAGTTCAGACAGGACGAACACTGAAGCTTTCTTT. As protein: CASSSDRTNTEAFF.

The V call is TRBV7-9, the J call TRBJ2-3; D is tentatively TRBD1 or TRBD2 (5 bases each). There are 14 residues in the CDR3. Germline V gene data show CDR1 as SEHNR and CDR2 as FQNEAQ (reference sequence). V was shortened by 2 bases and J by 3 bases, with 9 bases between the two germline ends. The CDR3 reads CASSLMGVTDTQYF. The CDR3 DNA reads TGTGCCAGCAGCTTAATGGGGGTAACAGATACGCAGTATTTT.

The chain recombines TRBV6-5 with TRBJ2-7, with D perhaps assigned TRBD1 or TRBD2 (6 bases each). The CDR3 runs to 14 residues. V lost 2 bases and J 4 bases, leaving 12 bases between the germline ends. From germline, CDR1 is MNHEY and CDR2 SVGAGI. CDR3 DNA: TGTGCCAGCAGTTACGCAGGAGGGGGGTACGAGCAGTACTTC. Encoded protein: CASSYAGGGYEQYF.

The J gene is TRBJ1-2, the V gene TRBV6-1; D not certain. Trimming shortened V by 4 bases and J by 5 bases, and 11 bases separated the two germline ends. Germline-derived CDR1 and CDR2 are MNHNS and SASEGT. This CDR3 comprises 13 residues. The CDR3 bases are TGTGCCAGCAGTGTAGAGGGCCGGTATGGCTACACCTTC. Protein product: CASSVEGRYGYTF.

The genes are TRBV6-5 and TRBJ1-1, with a tentative D call TRBD1 (5 bases). The V and J ends lost 4 bases and 11 bases respectively, with 11 bases between them. There are 11 residues in the CDR3. Germline V gene data show CDR1 as MNHEY and CDR2 as SVGAGI. CDR3 DNA sequence: TGTGCCAGCAGTTGGGGGGAAGAGGCTTTCTTT. It yields the protein CASSWGEEAFF.

The chain uses TRBV21-1 and TRBJ2-7; TRBD1 is taken as the D call from the table, unchecked against the DNA. TRBV21-1 has pseudogene status. The CDR3 has 17 residues. The CDR3 DNA sequence: TGTGCCAGCAGCAAAGGGGAAGGGACAGGGCTCCCCTACGAGCAGTACTTC. This codes for CASSKGEGTGLPYEQYF.

The chain employs TRBV27 and TRBJ1-1; the match to TRBD1 covers 8 bases. Germline V CDR1 and CDR2: MNHEY, SMNVEV (reference sequence). This CDR3 region has 16 residues. V was clipped by 6 bases and J by 0 bases; unmatched bases: 9. CDR3: CASSRTGTRMNTEAFF. CDR3 nucleotide sequence: TGTGCCAGCAGCAGGACAGGGACTCGAATGAACACTGAAGCTTTCTTT.

CDR3 DNA: TGTGCCAGCAGCCAAGCGGGAGGCCCAAGCACAGATACGCAGTATTTT. This gives the protein CASSQAGGPSTDTQYF. The V gene is TRBV4-2, the J gene TRBJ2-3, with 7 bases lining up with TRBD2. CDR3 size: 16 residues. The trim removed 1 base at V and 0 bases at J, leaving 4 bases unmatched. Germline-derived CDR1 and CDR2 are LGHNA and YNFKEQ.

This chain links TRBV11-2 with TRBJ1-2; D gene unclear. Trimming removed 1 base from V and 4 bases from J, with 4 bases in between. The germline CDR1 and CDR2 sequences are SGHAT and FQNNGV. The CDR3 runs 12 residues. The CDR3 bases are TGTGCCAGCAGCTTAGGATCCTATGGCTACACCTTC. Translating gives CASSLGSYGYTF.

This chain joins TRBV6-4 and TRBJ2-3; D possibly corresponds to TRBD1 (6 bases). The V gene lost 3 bases and the J gene lost 6 bases, with 10 bases spanning the gap. This CDR3 comprises 13 residues. From germline, CDR1 is MRHNA and CDR2 SNTAGT. CDR3: CASSEQGGDTQYF. Written as DNA, the CDR3 is TGTGCCAGCAGTGAACAGGGTGGGGATACGCAGTATTTT.

This chain connects TRBV18 to TRBJ1-5; 7 positions agree with TRBD1. Germline lookup yields CDR1 KGHSH and CDR2 LQKENI. This CDR3 has 16 amino acids. Germline trimming cut 4 bases from V and 0 bases from J; bases unmatched to any gene: 6. CDR3 in DNA: TGTGCCAGCTCACGGGGAGGGGGCAGTAGCAATCAGCCCCAGCATTTT. Protein product: CASSRGGGSSNQPQHF.

CDR3 DNA: TGCGCCAGCAGCATCTTAGATCCGGACACTGAAGCTTTCTTT. Its translation: CASSILDPDTEAFF. This chain uses TRBV5-1 with TRBJ1-1; D gene ambiguous. Trimming pared 4 bases from V and 3 bases from J, leaving 13 bases between. The germline gives CDR1 SGHRS, CDR2 YFSETQ. The CDR3 covers 14 residues.

V is TRBV2 and J is TRBJ1-3; 7 nucleotides line up with TRBD1. The V segment lost 5 bases and the J segment 4 bases; nucleotides outside the gene matches: 11. Germline V lookup: CDR1 SNHLY, CDR2 FYNNEI. The CDR3 spans 16 residues. The CDR3 DNA is TGTGCCAGCAGTTTTACGGACAGGCTTAAGGGAAACACCATATATTTT. Residues: CASSFTDRLKGNTIYF.

The chain employs TRBV7-2 and TRBJ2-7, with TRBD2 matching over 8 bases. The CDR3 spans 12 residues. Germline assignment: CDR1 SGHTA and CDR2 FQGNSA. After removal of 1 base from V and 13 bases from J, the junction contained 6 bases not matched to a gene. This CDR3 is CASSLGGTRRYF. In DNA form, the CDR3 reads TGTGCCAGCAGCTTAGGAGGGACTAGAAGATACTTC.

The CDR3 DNA reads TGTGCCAGCAGCTTAGTTGGGACAGGGTTCGACGAGCAGTACTTC. Encoded protein: CASSLVGTGFDEQYF. V usage is TRBV11-2 and J usage is TRBJ2-7, with 9 bases fitting TRBD1. The CDR3 contains 15 residues. Per the germline V gene, CDR1 is SGHAT and CDR2 is FQNNGV. V gave up 1 base and J gave up 5 bases; unmatched junction bases: 6.